Below are 22 T cell receptor beta chains sequenced from a single sample in a study of T cells in localized non-small cell lung cancer. Sequenced by immunoSEQ multiplex PCR; TCRdb stores in-frame clones only, minus some. The sample carries tens of thousands of clones, 86% recorded once. The sample consisted of peripheral blood, taken before any cancer treatment. The receptors were gathered from a male donor older than 55 with stage III squamous cell lung carcinoma.

This clone was detected a few times. J is TRBJ1-5 and V is TRBV19; no definite D call. The germline gives CDR1 LNHDA, CDR2 SQIVND (reference sequence). V dropped 9 bases and J dropped 5 bases, with 14 bases sitting between them. The CDR3 sequence is 13 residues long. This CDR3 reads CASAQRAYQPQHF. The CDR3 DNA is TGTGCCAGCGCCCAGAGGGCCTATCAGCCCCAGCATTTT.

This chain uses TRBV15 with TRBJ2-7; the match to TRBD1 covers 8 bases. The CDR3 extends over 15 amino acids. The germline V gene encodes CDR1 LNHNV and CDR2 YYDKDF (reference sequence). The V segment lost 5 bases and the J segment 0 bases; nucleotides outside the gene matches: 6. Here the CDR3 reads CATSVRQGFSYEQYF. CDR3 DNA sequence: TGTGCCACCAGCGTCAGACAGGGGTTCTCCTACGAGCAGTACTTC.

The chain recombines TRBV6-4 with TRBJ1-1; D is possibly TRBD1 (6 bases). The CDR3 sequence is 13 residues long. Germline assignment: CDR1 MRHNA and CDR2 SNTAGT. V dropped 5 bases and J dropped 1 base, with 8 bases sitting between them. The CDR3 spells CASSKGGNTEAFF. CDR3 sequence (DNA): TGTGCCAGCAGTAAGGGGGGGAACACTGAAGCTTTCTTT.

The chain carries TRBV12-5 and TRBJ1-3; no firm D call. From germline, CDR1 is LGHNT and CDR2 FRNRAP. V lost 2 bases and J 4 bases, leaving 12 bases between the germline ends. This CDR3 region has 15 residues. The CDR3 region is CASGLSTEKGNTIYF. Written as DNA, the CDR3 is TGTGCTAGTGGTTTGTCGACGGAGAAGGGAAACACCATATATTTT. The whole variable domain, remainder taken from reference TRBV12-5 and TRBJ1-3, is DARVTQTPRHKVTEMGQEVTMRCQPILGHNTVFWYRQTMMQGLELLAYFRNRAPLDDSGMPKDRFSAEMPDATLATLKIQPSEPRDSAVYFCASGLSTEKGNTIYFGEGSWLTVV.

In DNA, the CDR3 is TGTGCCATCAGTGAGAGAAATGAGCAGTTCTTC. It specifies CAISERNEQFF. J is TRBJ2-1 and V is TRBV10-3, with unresolved D. Germline V gene sequence: CDR1 ENHRY, CDR2 SYGVKD. The CDR3 extends over 11 amino acids. V gave up 2 bases and J gave up 7 bases, with 3 bases separating them.

The CDR3 loop is CASSLGTSGGNEQFF. The CDR3 DNA follows: TGTGCCAGCAGCCTCGGGACTAGCGGAGGAAATGAGCAGTTCTTC. V is TRBV7-7 and J is TRBJ2-1, with 11 positions matching TRBD2. The CDR3 consists of 15 residues. The germline gives CDR1 SSHAT, CDR2 FNYEAQ (reference sequence). V shed 5 bases, J shed 7 bases, and the junction held 7 bases outside the gene matches.

In nucleotides, the CDR3 is TGCAGCGTCAGGGAACAAGAGACCCAGTACTTC. Protein sequence: CSVREQETQYF. This chain links TRBV29-1 with TRBJ2-5; D is perhaps TRBD1 (5 bases). The CDR3 spans 11 residues. Trimming took off 6 bases at V and 2 bases at J, with 7 bases between the two ends. Germline loops: CDR1 SQVTM, CDR2 ANQGSEA.

The genes are TRBV7-3 and TRBJ1-2, with 9 bases matching TRBD1. The CDR3 is 13 residues long. V dropped 4 bases and J dropped 6; count of bases not matched to a gene: 3. CDR1 is SGHTA and CDR2 is FQGTGA in the germline V gene. The CDR3 here is CASSYRQGDGYTF. As DNA, the CDR3 is TGTGCCAGCAGCTATCGACAGGGGGATGGCTACACCTTC.

The gene calls are TRBV28 and TRBJ2-3, with D tentatively TRBD1 (5 bases). This CDR3 contains 16 residues. The ends were cut back, 7 bases at V and 8 bases at J, with 25 bases in the middle. Germline V gene data show CDR1 as MDHEN and CDR2 as SYDVKM. The CDR3 sequence: CASTLTRYPERGTQYF. Here the CDR3 DNA reads TGTGCCAGCACCTTAACACGATACCCGGAAAGGGGTACGCAGTATTTT.

This clone was detected only a few times. The chain links TRBV2 to TRBJ1-5; 7 nucleotides align to TRBD1. The CDR3 totals 13 residues. Germline V gene lookup returns CDR1 SNHLY and CDR2 FYNNEI. The junction had 8 bases not matched to a gene; V was cut back by 7 bases and J by 8 bases. CDR3 in amino acids: CASMKQGTEPQHF. The CDR3 DNA is TGTGCCAGCATGAAACAGGGGACAGAGCCCCAGCATTTT.

The rearrangement links TRBV5-8 to TRBJ2-1, with 10 bases that match TRBD1. CDR3 length equals 15 residues. Germline V gives CDR1 SGHTS, CDR2 YDEGEE. Losses at the gene ends were 5 bases for V and 8 bases for J; bases not matched to a gene: 10. The CDR3 sequence is CASSPGTGAGDEQFF. The CDR3 DNA reads as TGTGCCAGCAGTCCCGGGACAGGGGCAGGGGATGAGCAGTTCTTC.

In its sample, this clone was seen a few times. The chain couples TRBV4-1 to TRBJ1-1, with D perhaps matching TRBD1 (5 bases). CDR3 length: 18 residues. V lost 4 bases and J lost 7, with 28 bases in between. Looked up from germline, CDR1 is MGHRA and CDR2 is YSYEKL. Here the CDR3 DNA reads TGCGCCAGCAGCCTTTCCCTCGGAGGCGGGGACCTTAAATTTGAAGCTTTCTTT. Encoded protein: CASSLSLGGGDLKFEAFF.

The sample holds a few counts of this clone. The V call is TRBV7-2, the J call TRBJ1-6; D unclear. CDR3 length equals 11 residues. V was pared by 1 base and J by 8 bases, with 0 bases between. CDR1 is SGHTA and CDR2 is FQGNSA in the germline V gene. DNA for the CDR3: TGTGCCAGCAGCTTAGATTCACCCCTCCACTTT. Its protein product is CASSLDSPLHF.

This rearrangement joins TRBV5-1 to TRBJ2-5, with 9 bases matching TRBD2. This CDR3 is built from 16 residues. CDR1 is SGHRS, CDR2 YFSETQ, per germline. With V trimmed by 0 bases and J by 5 bases, 8 bases remained unmatched. DNA of the CDR3: TGCGCCAGCAGCTTGGCGCTAGCGGGAAGGGAGGAGACCCAGTACTTC. It translates to CASSLALAGREETQYF.

The chain uses TRBV7-8 and TRBJ2-1; D is unresolved. The V end was cut by 1 base, the J end by 8 bases, with 9 bases between. The germline gives CDR1 SGHVS, CDR2 FQNEAQ. The CDR3 totals 13 residues. The CDR3 spells CASSLDGLDEQFF. The CDR3 DNA reads TGTGCCAGCAGCTTAGATGGTCTAGATGAGCAGTTCTTC.

The chain links TRBV27 to TRBJ2-1; no clear D gene. The CDR3 sequence is 16 residues long. With 2 bases removed from V and 0 bases from J, the gap between germline ends came to 11 bases. Per germline, CDR1 MNHEY and CDR2 SMNVEV (reference sequence). CDR3 loop: CASSLGRLSSYNEQFF. CDR3 bases: TGTGCCAGCAGTTTAGGGCGACTTAGCTCCTACAATGAGCAGTTCTTC.

J is TRBJ1-1 and V is TRBV5-1; D not resolved. Looked up from germline, CDR1 is SGHRS and CDR2 is YFSETQ. The V and J ends lost 3 bases and 5 bases respectively, with 17 bases between them. This CDR3 is built from 15 residues. CDR3 nucleotides: TGCGCCAGCAGCTGGTTAGGGCAGTTTGGGACTGAAGCTTTCTTT. Its translation is CASSWLGQFGTEAFF.

The rearrangement links TRBV7-9 to TRBJ2-7; maybe TRBD2 (5 bases). This CDR3 has 13 residues. From germline, CDR1 is SEHNR and CDR2 FQNEAQ (reference sequence). Between the trimmed V and J ends, which lost 7 bases and 1 base, there was a span of 11 bases. The CDR3 loop is CASTTRISYEQYF. DNA of the CDR3: TGTGCCAGCACCACTAGGATTTCCTACGAGCAGTACTTC.

This clone was seen a few times. The genes are TRBV6-5 and TRBJ1-1; D gene ambiguous. V was shortened by 0 bases and J by 6 bases, with 11 bases between the two germline ends. Germline lookup yields CDR1 MNHEY and CDR2 SVGAGI. The CDR3 is made up of 14 amino acids. The CDR3 DNA reads TGTGCCAGCAGTTACTCGGAGCTCCGGGCTGAAGCTTTCTTT. Its protein is CASSYSELRAEAFF.

The genes are TRBV28 and TRBJ1-3; D might be TRBD1 (6 bases). CDR1 MDHEN and CDR2 SYDVKM come from the germline V gene. This CDR3 has 15 residues. With 8 bases removed from V and 3 bases from J, the gap between germline ends came to 17 bases. This CDR3 is CASRPRQEFGNTIYF. The CDR3 coding sequence is TGTGCCAGCCGACCCCGACAGGAATTTGGAAACACCATATATTTT.

The rearrangement joins TRBV7-6 to TRBJ2-1; D perhaps matches TRBD2 (6 bases). Germline CDR1 SGHVS, CDR2 FNYEAQ. V lost 5 bases, J lost 4 bases, and 12 bases lay in between. The CDR3 has 14 residues. The CDR3 loop is CASSRTGTYNEQFF. Here the CDR3 DNA reads TGTGCCAGCAGCAGGACCGGGACTTACAATGAGCAGTTCTTC.

The table lists this clone with a count of one. J is TRBJ2-7 and V is TRBV6-6; unclear D gene. This CDR3 comprises 12 residues. V was shortened by 7 bases and J by 0 bases, with 7 bases between the two germline ends. CDR1 is MNHNY and CDR2 is SVGAGI in the germline V gene (reference sequence). CDR3 DNA: TGTGCCAGCAAGACCTCCTCCTACGAGCAGTACTTC. This encodes CASKTSSYEQYF.